Shown below are 10 T cell receptor beta chains from a single sample sequenced in a study of beta chain features in type 1 diabetes. General study findings and limits: Shortening of TCRB CDR3s, moderate but significant, appeared in all four CD4+ subsets of Type 1 diabetes patients.

These receptors have no known antigen. The whole isolated RNA underwent reverse transcription, so sequencing captured expressed TCRB transcripts. TCRdb keeps only in-frame clones here, not all; method: immunoSEQ multiplex PCR. The sample comprises approximately 250,000 clones, 16% of which are singletons, and 0.065% to 0.095% rests with the top ten. Sequences were obtained from naive CD4+ T cells from blood. The receptors come from a man aged 25 to 45 with type 1 diabetes.

In this sample, this clone turned up a few times. The rearrangement joins TRBV7-9 to TRBJ2-4; perhaps TRBD2 as D (5 bases). This CDR3 spans 19 amino acids. V was cut by 1 base and J by 0 bases, with 19 bases left in between. The germline V gene encodes CDR1 SEHNR and CDR2 FQNEAQ (reference sequence). The CDR3 protein is CASSLGVLKTGKAKNIQYF. The CDR3 coding sequence is TGTGCCAGCAGCTTAGGGGTTTTAAAGACGGGAAAAGCCAAAAACATTCAGTACTTC. The full variable domain, completed using reference TRBV7-9 and TRBJ2-4, is DTGVSQNPRHKITKRGQNVTFRCDPISEHNRLYWYRQTLGQGPEFLTYFQNEAQLEKSRLLSDRFSAERPKGSFSTLEIQRTEQGDSAMYLCASSLGVLKTGKAKNIQYFGAGTRLSVL.

V and J are TRBV29-1 and TRBJ2-1, with TRBD2 matching over 9 bases. The V gene end was trimmed by 5 bases and the J gene end by 8 bases; junction bases not matched to a gene: 10. The germline V gene encodes CDR1 SQVTM and CDR2 ANQGSEA. The CDR3 spans 14 residues. This CDR3 is CSVHPGLARDEQFF. The CDR3 DNA is TGCAGCGTTCACCCGGGACTAGCAAGGGATGAGCAGTTCTTC.

The CDR3 spells CASSHAAGGYEQYF. The CDR3 DNA reads as TGTGCCAGCAGCCATGCAGCGGGAGGCTACGAGCAGTACTTC. V usage is TRBV13 and J usage is TRBJ2-7; 9 bases match TRBD2. Per the germline V gene, CDR1 is PRHDT and CDR2 is FYEKMQ (reference sequence). With V trimmed by 5 bases and J by 3 bases, 5 bases remained unmatched. This CDR3 is 14 amino acids long.

The chain couples TRBV18 to TRBJ1-5, with D unclear. V shed 3 bases and J shed 5 bases, with 8 bases lying between them. This CDR3 region has 13 residues. Germline V gene lookup returns CDR1 KGHSH and CDR2 LQKENI. The CDR3 DNA is TGTGCCAGCTCACCTCTCGGCGATCAGCCCCAGCATTTT. This translates into CASSPLGDQPQHF.

This rearrangement joins TRBV29-1 to TRBJ2-7; TRBD1 agrees at 9 bases. The V segment lost 6 bases and the J segment 1 base; nucleotides outside the gene matches: 7. The length of the CDR3 is 14 residues. Looked up from germline, CDR1 is SQVTM and CDR2 is ANQGSEA. CDR3 amino acids: CSVGGGTGSYEQYF. CDR3 bases: TGCAGCGTCGGGGGCGGGACAGGGTCCTACGAGCAGTACTTC.

Written as DNA, the CDR3 is TGTGCCAGCAGCTTATGGGGAAACGAGCAGTACTTC. This translates into CASSLWGNEQYF. This chain links TRBV7-2 with TRBJ2-7; no clear D. The CDR3 has 12 amino acids. Per germline, CDR1 SGHTA and CDR2 FQGNSA. Trimming removed 2 bases at V and 5 bases at J, with 7 bases between. The full variable domain, its missing parts supplied by reference TRBV7-2 and TRBJ2-7, is GAGVSQSPSNKVTEKGKDVELRCDPISGHTALYWYRQSLGQGLEFLIYFQGNSAPDKSGLPSDRFSAERTGGSVSTLTIQRTQQEDSAVYLCASSLWGNEQYFGPGTRLTVT.

This rearrangement joins TRBV18 to TRBJ2-2; D perhaps matches TRBD1 (6 bases). The germline V gene encodes CDR1 KGHSH and CDR2 LQKENI. V lost 3 bases and J lost 5, with 16 bases in between. The CDR3 sequence is 16 residues long. This CDR3 is CASSPSQGLKTGELFF. The CDR3 DNA follows: TGTGCCAGCTCACCGTCGCAGGGGCTTAAAACCGGGGAGCTGTTTTTT.

This sequence joins TRBV25-1 and TRBJ2-1; no clear D gene. CDR3 size: 13 residues. Trimming took off 2 bases at V and 12 bases at J, with 14 bases between the two ends. CDR1 and CDR2 from the germline V gene are MGHDK and SYGVNS. The CDR3 sequence is CASSEPTPPRQFF. CDR3 bases: TGTGCCAGCAGTGAACCCACCCCCCCCAGGCAGTTCTTC. The full variable domain, completed using reference TRBV25-1 and TRBJ2-1, is EADIYQTPRYLVIGTGKKITLECSQTMGHDKMYWYQQDPGMELHLIHYSYGVNSTEKGDLSSESTVSRIRTEHFPLTLESARPSHTSQYLCASSEPTPPRQFFGPGTRLTVL.

This chain links TRBV2 with TRBJ2-3; D possibly corresponds to TRBD2 (6 bases). CDR1 and CDR2 (germline): SNHLY, FYNNEI. This CDR3 spans 14 amino acids. V dropped 5 bases and J dropped 5 bases, with 14 bases sitting between them. The CDR3 sequence: CASSSIAEGDTQYF. The CDR3, as DNA: TGTGCCAGCAGTTCGATAGCGGAAGGAGATACGCAGTATTTT.

The V call is TRBV6-5, the J call TRBJ2-1; TRBD2 is a possible D gene (7 bases). Per the germline V gene, CDR1 is MNHEY and CDR2 is SVGAGI. Trimming cost V 4 bases and J 9 bases, with 19 bases left between them. This CDR3 comprises 15 residues. In DNA form, the CDR3 reads TGTGCCAGCAGTTCTAGCGGAGCAGGGGAGACTGAGCAGTTCTTC. Amino acids: CASSSSGAGETEQFF.